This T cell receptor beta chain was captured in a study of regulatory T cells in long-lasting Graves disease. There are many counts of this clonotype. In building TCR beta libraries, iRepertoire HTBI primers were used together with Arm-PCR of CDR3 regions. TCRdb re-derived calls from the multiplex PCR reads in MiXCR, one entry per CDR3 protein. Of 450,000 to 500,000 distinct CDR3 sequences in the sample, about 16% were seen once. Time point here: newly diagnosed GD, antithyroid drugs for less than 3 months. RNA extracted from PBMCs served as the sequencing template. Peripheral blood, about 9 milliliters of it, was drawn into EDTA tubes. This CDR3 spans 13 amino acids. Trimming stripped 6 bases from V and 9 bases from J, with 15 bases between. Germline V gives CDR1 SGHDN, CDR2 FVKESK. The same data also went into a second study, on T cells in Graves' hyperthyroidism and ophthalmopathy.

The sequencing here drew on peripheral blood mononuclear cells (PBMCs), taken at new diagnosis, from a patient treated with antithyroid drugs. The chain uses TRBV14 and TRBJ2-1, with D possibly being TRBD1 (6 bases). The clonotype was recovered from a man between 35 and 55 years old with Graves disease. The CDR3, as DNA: TGTGCCAGCAGACTACAGGGATCTGGTGAGCAGTTCTTC. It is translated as CASRLQGSGEQFF.